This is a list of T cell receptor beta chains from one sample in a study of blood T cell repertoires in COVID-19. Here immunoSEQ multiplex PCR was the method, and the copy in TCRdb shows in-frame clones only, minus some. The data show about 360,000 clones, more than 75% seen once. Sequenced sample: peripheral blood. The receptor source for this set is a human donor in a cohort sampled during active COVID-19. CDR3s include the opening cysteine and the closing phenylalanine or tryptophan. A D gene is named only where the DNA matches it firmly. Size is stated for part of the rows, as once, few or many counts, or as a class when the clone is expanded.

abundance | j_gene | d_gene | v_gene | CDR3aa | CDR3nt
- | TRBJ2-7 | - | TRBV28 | CASSFLQGGTYEQYF | TGTGCCAGCAGTTTCTTACAGGGGGGGACCTACGAGCAGTACTTC
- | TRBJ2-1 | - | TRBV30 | CAWRAQTYNEQFF | TGTGCCTGGAGAGCGCAAACCTACAATGAGCAGTTCTTC
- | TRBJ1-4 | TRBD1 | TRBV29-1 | CSVGDRGVGEKLFF | TGCAGCGTTGGGGACAGGGGGGTTGGAGAAAAACTGTTTTTT
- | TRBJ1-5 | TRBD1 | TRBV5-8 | CASSSGQGWDQPQHF | TGTGCCAGCAGCTCGGGACAGGGGTGGGATCAGCCCCAGCATTTT
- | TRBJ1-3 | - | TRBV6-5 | CASSSSIQGFGNTIYF | TGTGCCAGCAGTTCCTCAATCCAGGGGTTCGGAAACACCATATATTTT
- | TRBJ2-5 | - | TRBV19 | CASSMRLGDQETQYF | TGTGCCAGTAGTATGCGGCTAGGAGACCAAGAGACCCAGTACTTC
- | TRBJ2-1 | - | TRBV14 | CASSLDVVREQFF | TGTGCCAGCAGCCTTGATGTGGTGAGGGAGCAGTTCTTC
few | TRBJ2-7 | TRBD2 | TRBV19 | CASSIVGRVPYYEQYF | TGTGCCAGTAGTATAGTAGGGAGGGTGCCCTACTACGAGCAGTACTTC
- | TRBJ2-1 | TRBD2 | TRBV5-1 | CASSPGTSGVTNNEQFF | TGCGCCAGCAGCCCTGGGACTAGCGGGGTGACTAACAATGAGCAGTTCTTC
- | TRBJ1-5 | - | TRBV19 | CASSIDRGGNQPQHF | TGTGCCAGTAGTATAGACAGGGGAGGCAATCAGCCCCAGCATTTT
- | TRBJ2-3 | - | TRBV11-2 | CASSPAPRGSSTDTQYF | TGTGCCAGCAGCCCGGCCCCCAGGGGCTCTAGCACAGATACGCAGTATTTT
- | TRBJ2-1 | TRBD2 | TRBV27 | CASSKQGLAGAPYNEQFF | TGTGCCAGCAGTAAACAGGGACTAGCGGGAGCGCCCTACAATGAGCAGTTCTTC
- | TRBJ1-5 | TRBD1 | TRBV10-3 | CATTGTDNQPQHF | TGTGCCACCACCGGGACAGACAATCAGCCCCAGCATTTT
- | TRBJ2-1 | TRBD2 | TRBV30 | CAWSGGSYNEQFF | TGTGCCTGGAGCGGCGGGAGTTACAATGAGCAGTTCTTC
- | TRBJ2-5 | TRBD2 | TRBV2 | CASSERASGQETQYF | TGTGCCAGCAGTGAAAGGGCTAGCGGTCAAGAGACCCAGTACTTC
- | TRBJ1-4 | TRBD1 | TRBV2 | CASSLTGRNEKLFF | TGTGCCAGCAGTTTGACAGGGAGAAATGAAAAACTGTTTTTT
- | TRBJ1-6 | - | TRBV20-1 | CSASNRVGWNYNSPLHF | TGCAGTGCTAGTAACAGGGTCGGTTGGAACTATAATTCACCCCTCCACTTT
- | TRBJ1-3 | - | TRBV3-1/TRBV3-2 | CASSPRESGNTIYF | TGTGCCAGCAGCCCTCGTGAGAGCGGAAACACCATATATTTT
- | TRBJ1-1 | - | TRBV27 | CASRKIPEATEAFF | TGTGCCAGCAGAAAAATCCCTGAGGCCACTGAAGCTTTCTTT
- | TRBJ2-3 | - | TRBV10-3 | CAISESRLITDTQYF | TGTGCCATCAGTGAGTCGAGGCTTATCACAGATACGCAGTATTTT
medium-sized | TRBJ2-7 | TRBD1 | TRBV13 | CASSLDGTGGSMQYF | TGTGCCAGCAGCTTAGACGGGACAGGGGGGTCCATGCAGTACTTC
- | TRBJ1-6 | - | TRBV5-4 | CASSLDTGAYNSPLHF | TGTGCCAGCAGCTTAGACACGGGGGCCTATAATTCACCCCTCCACTTT
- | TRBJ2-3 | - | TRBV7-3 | CASSLENGGVSTDTQYF | TGTGCCAGCAGCTTAGAAAACGGCGGGGTCAGCACAGATACGCAGTATTTT
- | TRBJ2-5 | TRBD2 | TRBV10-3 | CAISERASGTQETQYF | TGTGCCATCAGTGAGCGGGCTAGCGGGACCCAAGAGACCCAGTACTTC
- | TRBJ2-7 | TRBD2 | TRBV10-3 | CASSLAGGFNEQYF | TGTGCCAGCAGCCTGGCGGGAGGGTTCAACGAGCAGTACTTC
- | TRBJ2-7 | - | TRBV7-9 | CASSLAGWGAWEQYF | TGTGCCAGCAGCTTAGCCGGGTGGGGAGCGTGGGAGCAGTACTTC
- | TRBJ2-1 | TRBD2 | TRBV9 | CASSVDHGRGRNNEQFF | TGTGCCAGCAGCGTAGACCATGGTCGCGGGAGGAATAATGAGCAGTTCTTC
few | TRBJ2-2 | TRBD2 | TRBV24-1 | CATSLAGTGELFF | TGTGCCACCAGTCTAGCGGGCACCGGGGAGCTGTTTTTT
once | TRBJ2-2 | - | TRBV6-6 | CASRSGANTGELFF | TGTGCCAGCAGGTCCGGAGCGAACACCGGGGAGCTGTTTTTT
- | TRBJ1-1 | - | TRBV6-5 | CASSRPDSLNTEAFF | TGTGCCAGCAGTCGCCCGGACAGCTTGAACACTGAAGCTTTCTTT
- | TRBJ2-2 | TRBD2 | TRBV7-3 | CASSRTSGGAGGELFF | TGTGCCAGCAGCCGGACTAGCGGGGGGGCCGGCGGGGAGCTGTTTTTT
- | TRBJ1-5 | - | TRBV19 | CASSISLSSQPQHF | TGTGCCAGTAGTATTTCCTTGTCGAGTCAGCCCCAGCATTTT
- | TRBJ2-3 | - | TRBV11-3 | CASSYTGTPHGTDTQYF | TGTGCCAGCAGCTATACCGGGACACCTCATGGCACAGATACGCAGTATTTT
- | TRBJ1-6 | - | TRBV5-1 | CASSRVLNSPLHF | TGCGCCAGCAGCCGGGTGCTTAATTCACCCCTCCACTTT
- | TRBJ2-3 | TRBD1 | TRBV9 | CASSLTSGTGPDTQYF | TGTGCCAGCAGCCTAACCTCCGGGACAGGGCCAGATACGCAGTATTTT
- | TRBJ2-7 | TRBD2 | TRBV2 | CASSPGLAINEQYF | TGTGCCAGCAGCCCGGGACTAGCGATAAACGAGCAGTACTTC
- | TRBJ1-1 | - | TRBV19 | CASSSSRLMNTEAFF | TGTGCCAGTAGTTCGTCTCGGTTAATGAACACTGAAGCTTTCTTT
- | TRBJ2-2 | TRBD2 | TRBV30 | CAWSAPGTKPPGELFF | TGTGCCTGGAGTGCACCCGGGACTAAGCCTCCCGGGGAGCTGTTTTTT
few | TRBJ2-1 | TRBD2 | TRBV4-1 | CASSHRTSGSNNEQFF | TGCGCCAGCAGCCATCGTACTAGCGGGAGTAACAATGAGCAGTTCTTC
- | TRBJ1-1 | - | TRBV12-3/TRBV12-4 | CASHRELNTEAFF | TGTGCCAGCCACAGGGAACTGAACACTGAAGCTTTCTTT
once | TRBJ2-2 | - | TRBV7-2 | CASSLRSATRVTGELFF | TGTGCCAGCAGCTTACGGTCCGCGACTAGGGTCACCGGGGAGCTGTTTTTT